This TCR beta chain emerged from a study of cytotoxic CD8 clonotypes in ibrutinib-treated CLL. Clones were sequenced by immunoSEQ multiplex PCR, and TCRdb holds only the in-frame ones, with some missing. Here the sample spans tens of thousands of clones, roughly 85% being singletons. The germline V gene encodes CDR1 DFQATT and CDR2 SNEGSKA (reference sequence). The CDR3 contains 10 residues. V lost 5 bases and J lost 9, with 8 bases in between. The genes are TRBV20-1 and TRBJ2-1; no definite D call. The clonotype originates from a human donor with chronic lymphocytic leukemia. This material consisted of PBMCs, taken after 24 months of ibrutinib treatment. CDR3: CSADGGEQFF. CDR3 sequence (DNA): TGCAGTGCTGACGGCGGTGAGCAGTTCTTC.